Shown below are 21 T cell receptor beta chains from a single sample sequenced in a study of cytomegalovirus exposure and HLA in healthy donors (dated by TCRdb to 2016 to 2017). The library was prepared using the immunoSEQ multiplex PCR assay. For the multiplex PCR, a mixture combining 60 forward primers for TCR Vbeta segments and 13 reverse primers for TCR Jbeta segments was used. Drawn from immuneACCESS, this table holds only the in-frame rearrangements with V and J called that TCRdb kept. Clones are partly lost; checked studies trace under half to an unresolved V gene and leave the rest unexplained. This sample's table contains 130,000 to 150,000 clones. 0.9% to 1% of the sample is held by the ten biggest clonotypes. Sequencing was carried out using PBMCs. Receptors were obtained from a male donor in good health and CMV-seronegative.

The chain has TRBV9 and TRBJ1-2; D is uncertain. Looked up from germline, CDR1 is SGDLS and CDR2 is YYNGEE. The CDR3 is made up of 12 amino acids. Trimming removed 0 bases from V and 4 bases from J, with 4 bases in between. The CDR3 sequence is CASSVVRYGYTF. The CDR3 DNA reads as TGTGCCAGCAGCGTAGTTCGCTATGGCTACACCTTC.

CDR3 in amino acids: CASRRKAGELFF. In DNA, the CDR3 is TGTGCCAGTAGGAGGAAGGCCGGGGAGCTGTTTTTT. This rearrangement joins TRBV19 to TRBJ2-2; D not certain. Germline lookup yields CDR1 LNHDA and CDR2 SQIVND (reference sequence). The germline V and J ends were trimmed by 6 bases and 6 bases, with 8 bases remaining between them. This CDR3 comprises 12 residues.

The chain uses TRBV19 and TRBJ2-1, with 8 bases aligning to TRBD2. V lost 7 bases to trimming and J lost 4 bases; unmatched junction nucleotides: 18. The CDR3 has 18 residues. Germline V gene sequence: CDR1 LNHDA, CDR2 SQIVND (reference sequence). The CDR3 reads CASTGGGLSGGRYNEQFF. As DNA, the CDR3 is TGTGCCAGTACCGGCGGAGGTCTAAGCGGGGGAAGGTACAATGAGCAGTTCTTC.

V and J are TRBV6-6 and TRBJ1-1; D may be TRBD1 (5 bases). This CDR3 comprises 15 residues. Germline loops: CDR1 MNHNY, CDR2 SVGAGI (reference sequence). Trimming took off 2 bases at V and 1 base at J, with 11 bases between the two ends. The CDR3 DNA reads as TGTGCCAGCAGTTACGGCAGCACAGGGAACACTGAAGCTTTCTTT. Its translation is CASSYGSTGNTEAFF.

The chain combines TRBV30 with TRBJ1-1; tentatively, D is TRBD1 (5 bases). This CDR3 is built from 14 residues. Germline V gene lookup returns CDR1 GTSNPN and CDR2 SVGIG (reference sequence). Trimming left V 6 bases short and J 1 base short, with 15 bases between. CDR3 sequence: CACPTFRENTEAFF. CDR3 DNA sequence: TGTGCCTGTCCAACGTTCAGGGAGAACACTGAAGCTTTCTTT.

The CDR3 here is CASSVKQGMAVGYTF. In DNA form, the CDR3 reads TGTGCCAGCAGCGTTAAACAGGGGATGGCTGTTGGCTACACCTTC. The chain joins TRBV5-6 to TRBJ1-2; 7 nucleotides agree with TRBD1. V shed 4 bases and J 7 bases; nucleotides not matched to a gene: 13. There are 15 residues in the CDR3. Germline V gene sequence: CDR1 SGHDT, CDR2 YYEEEE. Drawing the rest from reference TRBV5-6 and TRBJ1-2, the complete variable domain is DAGVTQSPTHLIKTRGQQVTLRCSPKSGHDTVSWYQQALGQGPQFIFQYYEEEERQRGNFPDRFSGHQFPNYSSELNVNALLLGDSALYLCASSVKQGMAVGYTFGSGTRLTVV.

This chain joins TRBV7-9 and TRBJ2-7; no firm D call. The CDR3 has 13 residues. Germline lookup yields CDR1 SEHNR and CDR2 FQNEAQ (reference sequence). Trimming cost V 3 bases and J 5 bases, with 11 bases left between them. The CDR3 region is CASSFPTANEQYF. DNA for the CDR3: TGTGCCAGCAGCTTCCCAACCGCTAACGAGCAGTACTTC.

The chain links TRBV29-1 to TRBJ1-2; tentatively, D is TRBD1 (5 bases). Deletions cut 7 bases from V and 4 bases from J, with 13 bases between. The V gene's germline CDR1 is SQVTM and CDR2 ANQGSEA. The CDR3 runs 12 residues. The CDR3 here is CSGRDRVYGYTF. The CDR3 DNA reads TGCAGCGGCAGGGATCGGGTCTATGGCTACACCTTC.

The rearrangement links TRBV5-6 to TRBJ1-1; 8 bases line up with TRBD1. The V gene end was trimmed by 4 bases and the J gene end by 4 bases; junction bases not matched to a gene: 9. CDR3 length: 15 residues. Germline CDR1 and CDR2: SGHDT and YYEEEE. The CDR3 sequence is CASSQPRGLGTEAFF. The CDR3 DNA follows: TGTGCCAGCAGCCAGCCCAGGGGGCTGGGCACTGAAGCTTTCTTT. The whole variable domain, filled in from reference TRBV5-6 and TRBJ1-1, reads DAGVTQSPTHLIKTRGQQVTLRCSPKSGHDTVSWYQQALGQGPQFIFQYYEEEERQRGNFPDRFSGHQFPNYSSELNVNALLLGDSALYLCASSQPRGLGTEAFFGQGTRLTVV.

The chain combines TRBV7-3 with TRBJ2-2, with 8 bases matching TRBD1. V gave up 2 bases and J gave up 7 bases; unmatched junction bases: 3. Per the germline V gene, CDR1 is SGHTA and CDR2 is FQGTGA. The CDR3 has 14 amino acids. This chain's CDR3 is CASSLGTGHGELFF. The CDR3, as DNA: TGTGCCAGCAGCTTAGGGACAGGACACGGGGAGCTGTTTTTT. Drawing the rest from reference TRBV7-3 and TRBJ2-2, the complete variable domain is GAGVSQTPSNKVTEKGKYVELRCDPISGHTALYWYRQSLGQGPEFLIYFQGTGAADDSGLPNDRFFAVRPEGSVSTLKIQRTERGDSAVYLCASSLGTGHGELFFGEGSRLTVL.

The chain joins TRBV19 to TRBJ2-1, with 8 nucleotides matching TRBD2. Germline V gives CDR1 LNHDA, CDR2 SQIVND (reference sequence). CDR3 length: 15 residues. V lost 2 bases, J lost 6 bases, and 6 bases stayed unmatched. This CDR3 reads CASSIRGSGTNEQFF. CDR3 DNA sequence: TGTGCCAGTAGTATACGGGGTAGCGGGACCAATGAGCAGTTCTTC.

The CDR3 is CASGPGTSAGGGELFF. The CDR3 region has the DNA TGTGCTAGTGGACCTGGGACATCCGCGGGTGGCGGGGAGCTGTTTTTT. The chain uses TRBV12-5 and TRBJ2-2; D perhaps matches TRBD1 (6 bases). CDR3 size: 16 residues. The V end lost 6 bases, the J end lost 7 bases, and 21 bases lay between the germline ends. CDR1 is LGHNT and CDR2 is FRNRAP in the germline V gene.

The chain links TRBV18 to TRBJ1-2; TRBD1 might be the D (6 bases). The V end was cut by 4 bases, the J end by 6 bases, with 21 bases between. The CDR3 is made up of 16 amino acids. Germline CDR1 and CDR2: KGHSH and LQKENI. The CDR3, as DNA: TGTGCCAGCTCACTACGTCCGAACAGGGTTGTCGATGGCTACACCTTC. This sequence encodes CASSLRPNRVVDGYTF.

V and J are TRBV6-5 and TRBJ1-1; D perhaps matches TRBD1 (5 bases). CDR1 is MNHEY, CDR2 SVGAGI, per germline. The CDR3 is 13 residues long. The germline V and J ends were trimmed by 2 bases and 8 bases, with 12 bases remaining between them. The DNA for the CDR3 is TGTGCCAGCAGTTACAAGGGGTCGGAGGAAGCTTTCTTT. This encodes CASSYKGSEEAFF.

The chain is built from TRBV20-1 and TRBJ1-5; D remains unclear. Germline V gene lookup returns CDR1 DFQATT and CDR2 SNEGSKA (reference sequence). The CDR3 spans 11 residues. This chain's CDR3 is CSAGAPQPQHF. DNA of the CDR3: TGCAGCGCGGGAGCCCCTCAGCCCCAGCATTTT.

V and J are TRBV5-1 and TRBJ1-1, with TRBD1 matching 7 bases. With V trimmed by 4 bases and J by 1 base, 13 bases remained unmatched. From germline, CDR1 is SGHRS and CDR2 YFSETQ. The CDR3 length is 17 residues. As DNA, the CDR3 is TGCGCCAGCAGCGCCAATCCTAGGGGGCAGGGGAACACTGAAGCTTTCTTT. Protein: CASSANPRGQGNTEAFF.

The chain employs TRBV6-1 and TRBJ1-1, with TRBD1 matching over 8 bases. Trimming cost V 6 bases and J 4 bases; bases outside gene matches: 4. The CDR3 covers 13 residues. Germline V gene lookup returns CDR1 MNHNS and CDR2 SASEGT. This chain's CDR3 is CASRGQGSTEAFF. In nucleotides, the CDR3 is TGTGCCAGCAGAGGACAGGGCAGCACTGAAGCTTTCTTT.

The chain is built from TRBV5-6 and TRBJ2-3, with D perhaps TRBD2 (5 bases). Trimming took off 1 base at V and 3 bases at J, with 15 bases between the two ends. CDR1 and CDR2 from the germline V gene are SGHDT and YYEEEE. The CDR3 runs 16 residues. In DNA form, the CDR3 reads TGTGCCAGCAGCTTGTGGTCCCGGCTAGCTACAGATACGCAGTATTTT. It is translated as CASSLWSRLATDTQYF.

The chain is built from TRBV7-2 and TRBJ2-1; D is perhaps TRBD1 (7 bases). The germline gives CDR1 SGHTA, CDR2 FQGNSA. CDR3 size: 14 residues. The V end was cut by 7 bases, the J end by 1 base, with 11 bases between. The CDR3 is CASTAGGSYNEQFF. For the CDR3, the DNA is TGTGCCAGCACCGCAGGGGGGTCCTACAATGAGCAGTTCTTC.

The V call is TRBV19, the J call TRBJ2-7, with TRBD1 matching 7 bases. J gave up 5 bases and V 6 bases, and 7 bases lay outside the gene matches. Germline lookup yields CDR1 LNHDA and CDR2 SQIVND (reference sequence). This CDR3 has 13 amino acids. The CDR3 region has the DNA TGTGCCAGTAGAAGAACAGGGGTCGACGAGCAGTACTTC. This sequence encodes CASRRTGVDEQYF.

This sequence joins TRBV19 and TRBJ1-1, with D perhaps TRBD1 (6 bases). The CDR3 has 14 residues. Germline V gives CDR1 LNHDA, CDR2 SQIVND (reference sequence). V was pared by 6 bases and J by 1 base, with 12 bases between. For the CDR3, the DNA is TGTGCCAGTAGAACGGACAGAGCGAACACTGAAGCTTTCTTT. It encodes CASRTDRANTEAFF.